The T cell receptor beta chain under discussion was sequenced for a study of T cell changes during pregnancy in multiple sclerosis. Libraries were prepared by immunoSEQ multiplex PCR; TCRdb keeps only in-frame clonotypes and omits some of them. The data hold 79,000 or so clones, with around 93% observed a single time. The CDR3 runs to 16 residues. V dropped 4 bases and J dropped 7; count of bases not matched to a gene: 13. The germline V gene encodes CDR1 SGHKS and CDR2 YYEKEE (reference sequence). This rearrangement joins TRBV5-5 to TRBJ2-7, with 11 nucleotides matching TRBD1. The sequence was obtained from a female donor in good health, enrolled as a control in a pregnancy study. Sequences were derived from peripheral blood, sampled in the first trimester of pregnancy. Here the CDR3 DNA reads TGTGCCAGCAGCGCGGCCCCAGGACAGGGGGCAGGAGAGCAGTACTTC. Translated: CASSAAPGQGAGEQYF.